This is a list of T cell receptor beta chains from one sample in a study of T cell changes during pregnancy in multiple sclerosis. Assay used: immunoSEQ multiplex PCR; TCRdb lists only in-frame clones, some missing. The sample consists of 25,000 to 35,000 clones, roughly 92% of them appearing once. The input for sequencing was CD8+ T cells from peripheral blood mononuclear cells, taken before pregnancy. The receptors stem from a female donor with multiple sclerosis, enrolled in a pregnancy study. The CDR3 runs from the conserved cysteine through the conserved F or W. Each record gives: J gene, D gene, V gene, clone size, CDR3 DNA, CDR3 protein. D genes are given only for firm matches. Size values are once, few and many counts, or a class for expanded clones, and some rows have none.

TRBJ2-1,.,TRBV14,.,TGTGCCAGCAGCATGACTAGTCGGGACCCAAGTTGGTTCTTC,CASSMTSRDPSWFF
TRBJ1-2,TRBD1,TRBV9,.,TGTGCCAGCAGCGCCTTCGGGACAGGTGGTGGAGGCTACACCTTC,CASSAFGTGGGGYTF
TRBJ2-7,.,TRBV12-2,.,TGTGCAAGTCGCTCCACCCCCCTAGCGGGACCTACCTACGAGCAGTACTTC,CASRSTPLAGPTYEQYF
TRBJ1-1,TRBD1,TRBV11-1,once,TGTGCCAGCAGCTTCTTAGGAACAGGGGGCACTGAAGCTTTCTTT,CASSFLGTGGTEAFF
TRBJ2-1,TRBD2,TRBV11-3,.,TGTGCCAGCAGCCTACAAGCGGGAGAGCAGTTCTTC,CASSLQAGEQFF
TRBJ1-1,.,TRBV5-1,.,TGCGCCAGCAGCCGGGACACACAAAACACTGAAGCTTTCTTT,CASSRDTQNTEAFF
TRBJ2-3,TRBD1,TRBV27,.,TGTGCCAGCAGGCGAGGACAGGGGCTCACAGATACGCAGTATTTT,CASRRGQGLTDTQYF
TRBJ1-6,TRBD1,TRBV4-2,few,TGTGCCAGCAGCCAAGCACCAACAGACAGGGCGCTTCCACCCCTCCACTTT,CASSQAPTDRALPPLHF
TRBJ2-1,TRBD2,TRBV7-3,.,TGTGCCAGCAGCCCTTGGGGAAGCGGGAGGGACAATGAGCAGTTCTTC,CASSPWGSGRDNEQFF
TRBJ1-6,.,TRBV9,.,TGTGCCAGCAGCGTAGGAGAGGGAGTAAATTCACCCCTCCACTTT,CASSVGEGVNSPLHF
TRBJ2-7,.,TRBV11-3,.,TGTGCCAGCAGCTTGGGACATGGGGACTACGAGCAGTACTTC,CASSLGHGDYEQYF
TRBJ2-3,.,TRBV28,.,TGTGCCAGCAGCGGTCTAGCGTTAAGCACAGATACGCAGTATTTT,CASSGLALSTDTQYF
TRBJ1-5,.,TRBV27,.,TGTGCCAGCAGTTTACAGGGGACCAATCAGCCCCAGCATTTT,CASSLQGTNQPQHF
TRBJ2-1,.,TRBV7-3,.,TGTGCCAGCAGCCCAGACGGAGGGTTTGAGCAGTTCTTC,CASSPDGGFEQFF
TRBJ2-7,TRBD1,TRBV7-9,.,TGTGCCAGCAGCTTAGCGGGACAGGGGTCCTACGAGCAGTACTTC,CASSLAGQGSYEQYF
TRBJ2-1,TRBD1,TRBV9,.,TGTGCCAGCAGCGCCCCCGGACAGGGTTATGAGCAGTTCTTC,CASSAPGQGYEQFF
TRBJ2-5,.,TRBV4-2,.,TGTGCCAGCAGCCAAGATAATCAAGAGACCCAGTACTTC,CASSQDNQETQYF
TRBJ2-5,TRBD2,TRBV4-1,.,TGCGCCAGCAGAAATCTAGCGGGAGGCTGGGGCCAAGAGACCCAGTACTTC,CASRNLAGGWGQETQYF
TRBJ1-4,TRBD1,TRBV5-1,.,TGCGCCAGCAGCCCGGTGAGGGACAGGGGAGAAAAACTGTTTTTT,CASSPVRDRGEKLFF
TRBJ2-1,TRBD2,TRBV27,.,TGTGCCAGCAGTTTTAGCGGGGAAGCCTACAATGAGCAGTTCTTC,CASSFSGEAYNEQFF
TRBJ2-7,.,TRBV27,.,TGTGCCAGCAGTTTGTCCGGGTCAGCCGAGCAGTACTTC,CASSLSGSAEQYF
TRBJ2-7,TRBD1,TRBV27,.,TGTGCCAGCAGTTTTGGGACAGGGGGTAGCGAGCAGTACTTC,CASSFGTGGSEQYF
TRBJ2-7,.,TRBV18,.,TGTGCCAGCTCACCACCGTATGCCGAACAATCGGAGAACGAGCAGTACTTC,CASSPPYAEQSENEQYF
TRBJ1-1,TRBD1,TRBV11-3,.,TGTGCCAGCAGCTTGCGTTCCCCGAGCAGGGGGTTGAACACTGAAGCTTTCTTT,CASSLRSPSRGLNTEAFF
TRBJ2-1,TRBD2,TRBV19,.,TGTGCCAGTAGTATGGCGGGAGGGTTCAATGAGCAGTTCTTC,CASSMAGGFNEQFF
TRBJ2-7,.,TRBV7-9,.,TGTGCCAGCAGCTTAGTGGGGCCGGAGCAGTACTTC,CASSLVGPEQYF
TRBJ2-7,TRBD1,TRBV14,.,TGTGCCAGCAGCCCCTTAACAGGGGTCGAGCAGTACTTC,CASSPLTGVEQYF
TRBJ1-5,TRBD1,TRBV7-3,.,TGTGCCAGCAGCTTAAAGGACAGGGTCCATAGCAATCAGCCCCAGCATTTT,CASSLKDRVHSNQPQHF
TRBJ2-5,.,TRBV19,once,TGTGCCAGTAGTATTTCCCTAAGCGGGACCCAGTACTTC,CASSISLSGTQYF
TRBJ2-7,TRBD1,TRBV7-6,.,TGTGCCAGCAGCCCGACAGGGGGTTCCTACGAGCAGTACTTC,CASSPTGGSYEQYF